These 17 T cell receptor beta chains came from one sample sequenced in a study of cytomegalovirus exposure and HLA in healthy donors. The PCR ran on 60 Vbeta and 13 Jbeta primers. This table comes from immunoSEQ multiplex PCR, and its TCRdb copy is limited to in-frame clones, with some not included. The repertoire holds 140,000 to 150,000 clones, with around 82% as singletons. The specimen was PBMCs. These receptors were obtained from a female donor in good health and CMV-seronegative.

The genes are TRBV7-9 and TRBJ1-6; D is uncertain. The CDR3 covers 13 residues. The germline gives CDR1 SEHNR, CDR2 FQNEAQ (reference sequence). Trimming removed 2 bases at V and 9 bases at J, with 8 bases between. As DNA, the CDR3 is TGTGCCAGCAGCTTATTGACGGGTTCACCCCTCCACTTT. As protein: CASSLLTGSPLHF.

This clone was seen a few times. Here the CDR3 reads CASTNQRGQAGIEAFF. CDR3 sequence (DNA): TGTGCCAGCACCAACCAAAGGGGACAGGCCGGAATTGAAGCTTTCTTT. V gene TRBV5-6 combines with J gene TRBJ1-1, with 8 bases fitting TRBD1. After removal of 6 bases from V and 7 bases from J, the junction contained 17 bases not matched to a gene. The CDR3 runs 16 residues. Germline CDR1 is SGHDT and CDR2 is YYEEEE.

The gene calls are TRBV7-9 and TRBJ2-7; TRBD1 matches 8 bases. The V gene end was trimmed by 3 bases and the J gene end by 5 bases; junction bases not matched to a gene: 6. The length of the CDR3 is 14 residues. Per the germline V gene, CDR1 is SEHNR and CDR2 is FQNEAQ (reference sequence). The CDR3 DNA reads as TGTGCCAGCAGCTTTAGAGGACAGGGCGACGAGCAGTACTTC. It is translated as CASSFRGQGDEQYF.

The chain is built from TRBV2 and TRBJ2-6; maybe TRBD1 (5 bases). This CDR3 has 15 residues. Per germline, CDR1 SNHLY and CDR2 FYNNEI. V was cut by 6 bases and J by 4 bases, with 13 bases left in between. CDR3 nucleotide sequence: TGTGCCAGCAGCCAACAGGCGGCGGGGGCCAACGTCCTGACTTTC. Translated: CASSQQAAGANVLTF.

This rearrangement joins TRBV7-9 to TRBJ1-5; D not resolved. CDR1 SEHNR and CDR2 FQNEAQ come from the germline V gene (reference sequence). The CDR3 extends over 14 amino acids. The V end was cut by 5 bases, the J end by 5 bases, with 13 bases between. CDR3 loop: CASSPSLSDQPQHF. CDR3 bases: TGTGCCAGCAGCCCAAGCCTGTCGGATCAGCCCCAGCATTTT.

This rearrangement joins TRBV6-1 to TRBJ1-5; TRBD1 is a possible D gene (6 bases). V lost 3 bases and J lost 0, with 9 bases in between. The CDR3 runs 15 residues. Germline CDR1 is MNHNS and CDR2 is SASEGT. The CDR3 reads CASSEDSNSNQPQHF. Written as DNA, the CDR3 is TGTGCCAGCAGTGAGGACAGTAATAGCAATCAGCCCCAGCATTTT.

This clone has just a few counts. The J gene is TRBJ1-1, the V gene TRBV7-9; possibly TRBD1 for D (6 bases). CDR1 and CDR2 from the germline V gene are SEHNR and FQNEAQ (reference sequence). Trimming removed 4 bases at V and 2 bases at J, with 14 bases between. CDR3 size: 15 residues. The CDR3 protein is CASSSRDNINTEAFF. CDR3 DNA sequence: TGTGCCAGCAGCTCCCGGGACAACATAAACACTGAAGCTTTCTTT. The full variable domain, with the rest looked up from reference TRBV7-9 and TRBJ1-1, is DTGVSQNPRHKITKRGQNVTFRCDPISEHNRLYWYRQTLGQGPEFLTYFQNEAQLEKSRLLSDRFSAERPKGSFSTLEIQRTEQGDSAMYLCASSSRDNINTEAFFGQGTRLTVV.

This rearrangement joins TRBV5-1 to TRBJ1-6; D perhaps matches TRBD1 (5 bases). The V gene lost 0 bases and the J gene lost 7 bases, with 11 bases spanning the gap. Germline V lookup: CDR1 SGHRS, CDR2 YFSETQ. The CDR3 consists of 15 residues. CDR3 sequence reads: CASSLAGGSNSPLHF. DNA for the CDR3: TGCGCCAGCAGCTTGGCCGGGGGTTCCAATTCACCCCTCCACTTT.

The V and J genes are TRBV28 and TRBJ2-2; D might be TRBD1 (6 bases). V was cut by 5 bases and J by 1 base, with 11 bases left in between. Germline loops: CDR1 MDHEN, CDR2 SYDVKM. The CDR3 is made up of 15 amino acids. CDR3 sequence: CASSTQDRNTGELFF. The CDR3 nucleotides read TGTGCCAGCAGTACCCAGGACAGGAACACCGGGGAGCTGTTTTTT.

J is TRBJ2-3 and V is TRBV30, with a tentative D call TRBD2 (6 bases). CDR3 length: 15 residues. CDR1 GTSNPN and CDR2 SVGIG come from the germline V gene (reference sequence). The V end was cut by 4 bases, the J end by 5 bases, with 19 bases between. The CDR3 nucleotides are TGTGCCTGGACCCCTCTGTCGACTAGTCGAGATACGCAGTATTTT. Encoded protein: CAWTPLSTSRDTQYF.

The chain employs TRBV27 and TRBJ1-6, with 9 nucleotides matching TRBD1. The length of the CDR3 is 17 residues. J was trimmed by 2 bases and V by 4 bases; bases with no gene match: 6. Germline V gives CDR1 MNHEY, CDR2 SMNVEV (reference sequence). The CDR3 DNA follows: TGTGCCAGCAGTTCAACAGGGGGCGCACCCTATAATTCACCCCTCCACTTT. Protein product: CASSSTGGAPYNSPLHF.

This clone was seen a few times. This rearrangement joins TRBV2 to TRBJ2-5, with TRBD2 identical over 9 bases. Germline CDR1 reads SNHLY; CDR2 reads FYNNEI. The CDR3 extends over 15 amino acids. Trimming removed 0 bases from V and 6 bases from J; junction bases left unmatched: 5. This CDR3 reads CASSEAGTSFQTQYF. The CDR3 DNA reads TGTGCCAGCAGTGAAGCGGGGACTAGCTTCCAGACCCAGTACTTC.

This chain joins TRBV5-6 and TRBJ1-4; D might be TRBD1 (5 bases). V lost 0 bases to trimming and J lost 8 bases, with 11 bases between them. The length of the CDR3 is 14 residues. Germline V gives CDR1 SGHDT, CDR2 YYEEEE. The chain's CDR3 is CASSLAGMREKLFF. In nucleotides, the CDR3 is TGTGCCAGCAGCTTGGCAGGGATGCGGGAAAAACTGTTTTTT. The entire variable domain, with the rest obtained from reference TRBV5-6 and TRBJ1-4, is as follows: DAGVTQSPTHLIKTRGQQVTLRCSPKSGHDTVSWYQQALGQGPQFIFQYYEEEERQRGNFPDRFSGHQFPNYSSELNVNALLLGDSALYLCASSLAGMREKLFFGSGTQLSVL.

The count of this clone is one. One end of the junction fails to match germline, which may point to a read error. This chain joins TRBV29-1 and TRBJ1-2, with TRBD1 identical over 8 bases. The V gene's germline CDR1 is SQVTM and CDR2 ANQGSEA. The CDR3 extends over 12 amino acids. The CDR3 region is CSGQGARDGYPF. Written as DNA, the CDR3 is TGCAGCGGCCAGGGGGCGCGGGATGGCTACCCCTTC.

CDR3 residues: CASSETLGLMNTEAFF. Written as DNA, the CDR3 is TGTGCCAGCAGTGAGACCCTGGGACTGATGAACACTGAAGCTTTCTTT. The V gene is TRBV2, the J gene TRBJ1-1; possibly TRBD1 for D (5 bases). V lost 3 bases, J lost 0 bases, and 14 bases lay in between. Germline CDR1 SNHLY, CDR2 FYNNEI. This CDR3 has 16 residues.

This clone appeared a few times. The J gene is TRBJ2-1, the V gene TRBV5-4; 10 nucleotides line up with TRBD2. Germline CDR1 SGHNT, CDR2 YYREEE (reference sequence). After removal of 0 bases from V and 5 bases from J, the junction contained 5 bases not matched to a gene. CDR3 size: 16 residues. CDR3 DNA: TGTGCCAGCAGCTTGGGAGGTCTAGCGGGGGACAATGAGCAGTTCTTC. It translates to CASSLGGLAGDNEQFF.

The CDR3 sequence: CASSEASGIPSYEQYF. The DNA of the CDR3 is TGTGCCAGCAGTGAAGCGAGCGGGATCCCCTCCTACGAGCAGTACTTC. V is TRBV6-1 and J is TRBJ2-5; the match to TRBD2 covers 7 bases. The better agreement between TRBJ2-7 and the DNA end casts doubt on the J call. The CDR3 extends over 16 amino acids. Germline CDR1 is MNHNS and CDR2 is SASEGT.